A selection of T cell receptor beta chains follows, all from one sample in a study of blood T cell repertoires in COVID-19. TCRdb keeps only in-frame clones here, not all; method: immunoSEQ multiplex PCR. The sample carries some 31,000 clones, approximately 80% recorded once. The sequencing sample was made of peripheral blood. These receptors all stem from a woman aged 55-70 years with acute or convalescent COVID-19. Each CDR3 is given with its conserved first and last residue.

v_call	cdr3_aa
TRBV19	CASSIRSARGEKLFF
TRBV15	CATSMQGAYYGYTF
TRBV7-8	CASSLVAGGNQPQHF
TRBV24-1	CATSDFAGGNTGELFF
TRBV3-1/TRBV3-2	CASSVASTDTQYF
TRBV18	CASSPPQGYEQYF
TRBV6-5	CATYQGAGDGELFF
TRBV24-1	CATSDSTGTDSNQPQHF
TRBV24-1	CATSGETGSTYEQYF
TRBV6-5	CASREDRDSYNEQFF
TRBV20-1	CSASEPQHF
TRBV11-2	CASSFGALAGGQGGELFF
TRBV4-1	CASSQGSSREGANYGYTF
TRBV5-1	CASSPTSGGNTIYF
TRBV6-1	CASSEVGNTGELFF
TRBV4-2	CASSQDWRANEKLFF
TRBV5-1	CASSFFPARSLVADTQYF
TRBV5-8	CASSLKPNAYNSPLHF
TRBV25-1	CASTGTGNGYTF
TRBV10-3	CAISENNPNYGYTF
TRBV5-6	CASSREGGYTF
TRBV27	CASSLLSPGVSGANVLTF
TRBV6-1	CASSEAPGNTEAFF
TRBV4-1	CASSQDRRDRHNEQFF
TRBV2	CASRTPSGGQETQYF
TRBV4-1	CASSQSGKRDSPLHF
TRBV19	CASIRTANTGELFF
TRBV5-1	CASSLTGTGDEQYF
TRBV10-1	CASTGTGSYEQYF
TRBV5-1	CASSSRGGSSYNSPLHF
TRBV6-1	CASSEEPGYQAFF